The sequence of this TCR beta chain was determined in a study of cytomegalovirus exposure and HLA in healthy donors. The overall study: In a later analysis, the roughly 120 validation repertoires were reported to have used the same platform as the roughly 700 first-cohort repertoires.

Repertoires were generated with immunoSEQ multiplex PCR, while TCRdb's copy carries only in-frame clones and drops some. The data hold roughly 270,000 clones, with 70% to 90% observed a single time. The CDR3 length is 14 residues. V was clipped by 2 bases and J by 2 bases, with 10 bases between them. Germline CDR1 and CDR2: SGHDT and YYEEEE. Note on this clone: No antigen is known for it.

The study, taken as a whole, reports: In vitro assays verified that a few CMV-associated chains recognized CMV antigens specifically. The tendency of first-cohort TCR clusters to co-occur in the 120 or so validation repertoires was the finding of a later analysis. Cytomegalovirus association was listed for around 180 TCR beta chains.

The V and J genes are TRBV5-6 and TRBJ2-5; TRBD2 is a possible D gene (6 bases). The TCR was taken from a woman under 30 in good health and CMV-seronegative. Sequencing used PBMCs. CDR3 nucleotides: TGTGCCAGCAGCTTTGAGGCGGGACAAGAGACCCAGTACTTC. Protein: CASSFEAGQETQYF.